This T cell receptor beta chain comes out of a study of blood T cell repertoires in COVID-19. Study in general: COVID-19 samples collected from the United States, Italy and Spain covered acute and convalescent phases. The analysed material was cDNA or gDNA that came from T cells, B-cell-depleted T cells, or PBMCs.

Authors' processing steps: Amplification with reference gene primers provided the estimates of nucleated cell counts. Clones were sequenced by immunoSEQ multiplex PCR, and TCRdb holds only the in-frame ones, with some missing. V and J calls and clone size are as listed in that table; D and trimming were resolved from the DNA. The sample records over 250,000 clones, 83% being singletons. The source material was peripheral blood. The receptor's source is a woman in her forties or fifties who had recovered from COVID-19.

The CDR3 sequence: CASSLVQGIKLFF. Written as DNA, the CDR3 is TGTGCCAGCAGCTTAGTGCAGGGGATCAAACTGTTTTTT. The V and J genes are TRBV7-2 and TRBJ1-4; D is perhaps TRBD1 (6 bases). This CDR3 has 13 residues. V was pared by 1 base and J by 11 bases, with 11 bases between. Germline CDR1 SGHTA, CDR2 FQGNSA.